One and the same sample provided the 26 T cell receptor beta chains below, sequenced in a study of blood T cell repertoires in COVID-19. The table came from immunoSEQ multiplex PCR; TCRdb's copy has only in-frame clones and leaves some out. Of 150,000 to 200,000 clones in the sample, 82% were seen once. The sample was peripheral blood. The receptor source for this set is a woman aged 55-75 years with COVID-19, enrolled during active disease.

The chain recombines TRBV30 with TRBJ1-6; D uncertain. V was pared by 3 bases and J by 8 bases, with 5 bases between. This CDR3 contains 11 residues. The germline gives CDR1 GTSNPN, CDR2 SVGIG (reference sequence). The CDR3 reads CAWSSDSPLHF. The CDR3 region has the DNA TGTGCCTGGAGCTCGGATTCACCCCTCCACTTT.

This chain links TRBV5-1 with TRBJ2-1; 7 nucleotides match TRBD2. After removal of 1 base from V and 4 bases from J, the junction contained 5 bases not matched to a gene. The CDR3 runs 15 residues. Germline-derived CDR1 and CDR2 are SGHRS and YFSETQ. The CDR3 sequence: CASSLLSGAYNEQFF. Here the CDR3 DNA reads TGCGCCAGCAGCTTGCTCAGCGGGGCTTACAATGAGCAGTTCTTC.

The rearrangement uses TRBV6-5 and TRBJ2-3, with a weak D call TRBD2 (5 bases). The CDR3 sequence is 12 residues long. Germline values: CDR1 MNHEY, CDR2 SVGAGI. V lost 6 bases to trimming and J lost 8 bases, with 12 bases between them. CDR3 residues: CASSKTRGTQYF. The CDR3 DNA is TGTGCCAGCAGCAAAACCCGGGGTACGCAGTATTTT.

Only a few counts were recorded for this clone. This chain connects TRBV4-2 to TRBJ1-2; D is uncertain. Germline-derived CDR1 and CDR2 are LGHNA and YNFKEQ. The ends were cut back, 0 bases at V and 8 bases at J, with 10 bases in the middle. The CDR3 spans 13 residues. CDR3 nucleotide sequence: TGTGCCAGCAGCCAAGAGACCGGGTACGGCTACACCTTC. Translated: CASSQETGYGYTF.

The genes are TRBV27 and TRBJ2-3; D is ambiguous. Trimming removed 7 bases from V and 2 bases from J, with 4 bases in between. CDR1 is MNHEY and CDR2 is SMNVEV in the germline V gene (reference sequence). The CDR3 is 11 amino acids. The CDR3 coding sequence is TGTGCCAGCACCCACACAGATACGCAGTATTTT. Its translation: CASTHTDTQYF.

The chain combines TRBV11-1 with TRBJ2-7, with D possibly being TRBD1 (5 bases). CDR1 is SGHAT and CDR2 is FQDESV in the germline V gene (reference sequence). The CDR3 consists of 16 residues. Trimming stripped 5 bases from V and 3 bases from J, with 20 bases between. The CDR3 sequence: CASSHRSGQGIYEQYF. DNA of the CDR3: TGTGCCAGCAGCCATCGAAGTGGTCAGGGAATCTACGAGCAGTACTTC.

The sample holds a few counts of this clone. This chain connects TRBV4-1 to TRBJ1-6; D may be TRBD1 (6 bases). CDR1 and CDR2 from the germline V gene are MGHRA and YSYEKL. Deletions cut 4 bases from V and 6 bases from J, with 13 bases between. The CDR3 is made up of 15 amino acids. The CDR3 is CASSLIEGGNSPLHF. As DNA, the CDR3 is TGCGCCAGCAGCCTCATAGAAGGGGGTAATTCACCCCTCCACTTT.

The gene calls are TRBV3-1 (or the pseudogene TRBV3-2) and TRBJ2-1; 7 bases are a match to TRBD2. The CDR3 runs to 18 residues. Germline V lookup: CDR1 LGHDT, CDR2 YNNKEL (reference sequence). The ends lost 2 bases at V and 3 bases at J; junction bases unmatched: 13. Here the CDR3 reads CASSQIRLLAEIYNEQFF. The CDR3 coding sequence is TGTGCCAGCAGCCAAATCCGGCTTCTAGCGGAGATCTACAATGAGCAGTTCTTC.

This chain joins TRBV11-2 and TRBJ1-4, with D uncertain. CDR1 and CDR2 (germline): SGHAT, FQNNGV. CDR3 length: 16 residues. Trimming removed 4 bases at V and 0 bases at J, with 12 bases between. The CDR3 DNA follows: TGTGCCAGCAGCTCCGGACTTTTCTCAACTAATGAAAAACTGTTTTTT. It codes for CASSSGLFSTNEKLFF. Based on the CDR3 plus reference TRBV11-2 and TRBJ1-4, the full variable domain is EAGVAQSPRYKIIEKRQSVAFWCNPISGHATLYWYQQILGQGPKLLIQFQNNGVVDDSQLPKDRFSAERLKGVDSTLKIQPAKLEDSAVYLCASSSGLFSTNEKLFFGSGTQLSVL.

V gene TRBV28 combines with J gene TRBJ2-1, with 9 positions matching TRBD2. Germline CDR1 is MDHEN and CDR2 is SYDVKM. The CDR3 runs to 14 residues. V dropped 10 bases and J dropped 8; count of bases not matched to a gene: 12. In DNA, the CDR3 is TGTGCCACCAACGCCGGGACTAGCTCCTATGAGCAGTTCTTC. It translates to CATNAGTSSYEQFF.

The chain joins TRBV5-3 to TRBJ2-7; D perhaps matches TRBD1 (5 bases). TRBV5-3 is assigned to the ORF class and has an uncertain function. Trimming stripped 7 bases from V and 6 bases from J, with 8 bases between. CDR3 length: 10 amino acids. The CDR3 region is CARSGIEQYV. The CDR3 nucleotides are TGTGCCAGATCAGGGATCGAGCAGTACGTC.

The chain carries TRBV24-1 and TRBJ2-1; 14 nucleotides agree with TRBD2. The CDR3 sequence is 18 residues long. Germline CDR1 reads KGHDR; CDR2 reads SFDVKD. After removal of 2 bases from V and 3 bases from J, the junction contained 5 bases not matched to a gene. CDR3 residues: CATSDSSGLAGDYNEQFF. The CDR3 DNA sequence: TGTGCCACCAGTGATTCTTCGGGACTAGCGGGAGACTACAATGAGCAGTTCTTC.

The chain uses TRBV11-2 and TRBJ2-4; D may be TRBD2 (6 bases). V was cut by 5 bases and J by 0 bases, with 17 bases left in between. The CDR3 totals 17 residues. The germline V gene has CDR1 SGHAT and CDR2 FQNNGV. This CDR3 is CASSGIGVGRAKNIQYF. The DNA for the CDR3 is TGTGCCAGCAGCGGGATAGGGGTCGGGAGAGCCAAAAACATTCAGTACTTC.

The chain recombines TRBV20-1 with TRBJ2-7, with D tentatively TRBD2 (6 bases). The CDR3 has 12 residues. Trimming pared 3 bases from V and 3 bases from J, leaving 9 bases between. Germline V gene lookup returns CDR1 DFQATT and CDR2 SNEGSKA (reference sequence). CDR3 in amino acids: CSASTGDYEQYV. The CDR3 nucleotides are TGCAGTGCTAGTACGGGGGACTACGAGCAGTACGTC.

This chain joins TRBV27 and TRBJ2-1; D perhaps matches TRBD2 (5 bases). The CDR3 runs to 15 residues. The germline V gene has CDR1 MNHEY and CDR2 SMNVEV (reference sequence). V was cut by 5 bases and J by 0 bases, with 11 bases left in between. The CDR3 reads CASSLERSSYNEQFF. Here the CDR3 DNA reads TGTGCCAGCAGTCTGGAGCGGAGCTCCTACAATGAGCAGTTCTTC.

The chain couples TRBV5-1 to TRBJ2-7; the match to TRBD2 covers 11 bases. The ends lost 3 bases at V and 7 bases at J; junction bases unmatched: 12. CDR1 is SGHRS, CDR2 YFSETQ, per germline. The CDR3 totals 16 residues. The DNA of the CDR3 is TGCGCCAGCAGCTCCCGTCTAGCGGGAGGAAACCGGGAGCAGTACTTC. It codes for CASSSRLAGGNREQYF. The variable domain in full, completed from reference TRBV5-1 and TRBJ2-7, reads KAGVTQTPRYLIKTRGQQVTLSCSPISGHRSVSWYQQTPGQGLQFLFEYFSETQRNKGNFPGRFSGRQFSNSRSEMNVSTLELGDSALYLCASSSRLAGGNREQYFGPGTRLTVT.

The chain is built from TRBV4-2 and TRBJ2-4; 9 bases align to TRBD1. Looked up from germline, CDR1 is LGHNA and CDR2 is YNFKEQ. With 0 bases clipped from V and 0 bases from J, the junction kept 3 bases outside the gene matches. CDR3 length: 17 residues. DNA of the CDR3: TGTGCCAGCAGCCAAGACCCACAGGGGGCAGCCAAAAACATTCAGTACTTC. Translating gives CASSQDPQGAAKNIQYF.

This chain connects TRBV27 to TRBJ2-7; 14 bases are shared with TRBD2. Germline assignment: CDR1 MNHEY and CDR2 SMNVEV (reference sequence). CDR3 length equals 15 residues. Trimming at V came to 10 bases and at J to 6 bases, leaving 11 bases not matched to a gene. The CDR3 nucleotides are TGTGCCACCACCAGGGGACTAGCGGGAGTAGGCGAGCAGTACTTC. Its translation: CATTRGLAGVGEQYF.

The rearrangement joins TRBV11-2 to TRBJ2-1, with 8 positions matching TRBD2. V lost 2 bases, J lost 0 bases, and 9 bases stayed unmatched. This CDR3 contains 18 residues. The germline CDR1 and CDR2 sequences are SGHAT and FQNNGV. The CDR3 loop is CASSLHFTGTSSYNEQFF. The CDR3 bases are TGTGCCAGCAGCTTACATTTTACCGGGACTAGCTCCTACAATGAGCAGTTCTTC.

The chain uses TRBV6-6 and TRBJ1-3; 7 positions agree with TRBD1. Germline-derived CDR1 and CDR2 are MNHNY and SVGAGI (reference sequence). With V trimmed by 0 bases and J by 2 bases, 4 bases remained unmatched. CDR3 length: 16 amino acids. The CDR3 spells CASSYSGQGAGNTIYF. In DNA, the CDR3 is TGTGCCAGCAGTTACTCTGGTCAGGGGGCTGGAAACACCATATATTTT.

This clone is a singleton in its sample. J is TRBJ2-1 and V is TRBV19; D unclear. V dropped 4 bases and J dropped 5 bases, with 24 bases sitting between them. Looked up from germline, CDR1 is LNHDA and CDR2 is SQIVND (reference sequence). There are 18 residues in the CDR3. CDR3 sequence (DNA): TGTGCCAGTAGTAATCTTTTCACCCGTCGAGCGAAACACAATGAGCAGTTCTTC. Protein sequence: CASSNLFTRRAKHNEQFF.

The chain carries TRBV7-6 and TRBJ2-2, with 10 bases fitting TRBD1. The CDR3 is 16 amino acids. V lost 3 bases to trimming and J lost 5 bases; unmatched junction nucleotides: 6. From germline, CDR1 is SGHVS and CDR2 FNYEAQ. CDR3 nucleotides: TGTGCCAGCAGCTTTACGACAGGGGGCATTACCGGGGAGCTGTTTTTT. It specifies CASSFTTGGITGELFF.

The CDR3 DNA sequence: TGTGCCAGCAGCTCCGACGGGACTAGCGGGAGAGATACGCAGTATTTT. Protein: CASSSDGTSGRDTQYF. V and J are TRBV5-4 and TRBJ2-3; 14 bases align to TRBD2. The CDR3 is 16 residues long. With 3 bases clipped from V and 5 bases from J, the junction kept 5 bases outside the gene matches. Germline CDR1 is SGHNT and CDR2 is YYREEE (reference sequence).

The chain recombines TRBV7-8 with TRBJ1-1; D not resolved. Germline V gives CDR1 SGHVS, CDR2 FQNEAQ. This CDR3 spans 13 amino acids. Trimming pared 2 bases from V and 3 bases from J, leaving 7 bases between. The CDR3: CASSLLSDTEAFF. The CDR3 nucleotides are TGTGCCAGCAGCTTACTATCGGACACTGAAGCTTTCTTT.

The chain joins TRBV9 to TRBJ2-5; the D gene is possibly TRBD2 (5 bases). CDR1 is SGDLS and CDR2 is YYNGEE in the germline V gene. The CDR3 totals 15 residues. Trimming removed 6 bases at V and 5 bases at J, with 20 bases between. CDR3 coding DNA: TGTGCCAGCATCTCACGTCGGGGTCAACGGGAGACCCAGTACTTC. Translating it yields CASISRRGQRETQYF. Based on the CDR3 plus reference TRBV9 and TRBJ2-5, the full variable domain is DSGVTQTPKHLITATGQRVTLRCSPRSGDLSVYWYQQSLDQGLQFLIQYYNGEERAKGNILERFSAQQFPDLHSELNLSSLELGDSALYFCASISRRGQRETQYFGPGTRLLVL.

The V gene is TRBV3-1 (or the pseudogene TRBV3-2), the J gene TRBJ2-1; maybe TRBD2 (6 bases). Germline V gene data show CDR1 as LGHDT and CDR2 as YNNKEL (reference sequence). Trimming left V 1 base short and J 8 bases short, with 12 bases between. The CDR3 is 14 residues long. For the CDR3, the DNA is TGTGCCAGCAGCCAAGGTGGGAGGAACGATGAGCAGTTCTTC. It codes for CASSQGGRNDEQFF.